This T cell receptor (beta chain) was recorded in a study of tissue T cells after allogeneic stem cell transplantation. Overall study: Several lines of graft-versus-host disease therapy were given to all patients, all with gastrointestinal involvement. Study findings and constraints: This small cohort was clinically heterogeneous, and sampling depth was a limitation. Shared clones across patients were few; motif clustering revealed tissue-specific shared signatures.

A word on this clone: Its specificity is unknown.

This table comes from immunoSEQ multiplex PCR, and its TCRdb copy is limited to in-frame clones, with some not included. The sample has about 43,000 clones; roughly 92% are singletons. CDR3 length: 16 residues. The V and J ends lost 1 base and 5 bases, in that order; junction bases with no gene match: 3. Per germline, CDR1 KGHSH and CDR2 LQKENI. This receptor was taken from a woman between 40 and 69 years old who later had graft-versus-host disease after an allogeneic stem cell transplant. The chain links TRBV18 to TRBJ2-1, with 12 bases identical to TRBD2. The starting material was blood, obtained before transplantation. The CDR3 protein is CASSPQGLAGHNEQFF. The CDR3 region has the DNA TGTGCCAGCTCACCACAGGGACTAGCGGGCCACAATGAGCAGTTCTTC.